This TCR beta chain was sequenced for a study of tumor-infiltrating lymphocytes in primary liver carcinoma. Looking at the study overall: The patients included men and women who were aged 30 to 69 years. Between 4.2 and 10 cm across, the tumors were all of stage T1-T3 N0M0.

Points on this clonotype: Its antigen is undetermined.

General observations from the study: Roughly 8-24% of top clones, and no more, occurred in all five tumor regions.

Investigators took RNA and DNA out together from roughly 18-30 mg of unsorted bulk tissue. Samples were taken from five separate regions (per tumor). TCR beta cDNA was made from 500 ng total RNA with a constant-region primer. Employing slightly modified ARM-PCR, three nested multiplex PCR rounds were run, and these gave rise to the TCR beta libraries. The opening two PCR rounds, approximately 10 cycles each, paired TRBV1-TRBV30 forward primers with a C-beta reverse primer. TCRdb itself ran the multiplex PCR reads through MiXCR, one entry per CDR3 protein. The sample holds more than 45,000 distinct CDR3 sequences, around 77% seen once. Trimming shortened V by 6 bases and J by 13 bases, and 25 bases separated the two germline ends. The germline CDR1 and CDR2 sequences are MNHNY and SVGAGI (reference sequence). The CDR3 runs 14 residues.

The chain couples TRBV6-6 to TRBJ2-7; D not resolved. The sequenced material came from liver tumor tissue from sampling region 5. Noted subset: tumor region T5, tumor centre. The receptor was derived from a man aged 40-55 years with primary liver carcinoma and hepatitis B virus infection. The CDR3 coding sequence is TGTGCCAGCAGCCTAATTCCGGTATCCTACGAACATTACTTC. The encoded protein is CASSLIPVSYEHYF.